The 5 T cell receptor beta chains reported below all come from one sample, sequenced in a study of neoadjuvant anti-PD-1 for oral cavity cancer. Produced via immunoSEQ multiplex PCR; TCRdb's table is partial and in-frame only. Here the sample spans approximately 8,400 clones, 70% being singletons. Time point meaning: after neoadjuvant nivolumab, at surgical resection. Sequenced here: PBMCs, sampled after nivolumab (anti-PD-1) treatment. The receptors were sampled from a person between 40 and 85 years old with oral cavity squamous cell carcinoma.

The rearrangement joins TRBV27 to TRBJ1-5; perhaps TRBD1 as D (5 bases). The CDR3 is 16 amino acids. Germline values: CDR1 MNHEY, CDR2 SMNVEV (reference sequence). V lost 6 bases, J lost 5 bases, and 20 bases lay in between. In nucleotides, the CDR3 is TGTGCCAGCAGGGGTGAGAAAGCAGGGTACGATCAGCCCCAGCATTTT. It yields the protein CASRGEKAGYDQPQHF.

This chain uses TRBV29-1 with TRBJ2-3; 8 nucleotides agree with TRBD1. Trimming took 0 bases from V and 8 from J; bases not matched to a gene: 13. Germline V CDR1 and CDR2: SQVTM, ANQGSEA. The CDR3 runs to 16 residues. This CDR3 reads CSVEEDRAGWVGTQYF. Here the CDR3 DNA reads TGCAGCGTTGAAGAGGACAGGGCGGGGTGGGTTGGTACGCAGTATTTT.

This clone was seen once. The CDR3 DNA sequence: TGTGCCACACGAGTGGCCCATGGCTACACCTTC. It specifies CATRVAHGYTF. The J gene is TRBJ1-2, the V gene TRBV6-5; D ambiguous. The CDR3 runs 11 residues. The germline CDR1 and CDR2 sequences are MNHEY and SVGAGI. Trimming shortened V by 10 bases and J by 6 bases, and 12 bases separated the two germline ends.

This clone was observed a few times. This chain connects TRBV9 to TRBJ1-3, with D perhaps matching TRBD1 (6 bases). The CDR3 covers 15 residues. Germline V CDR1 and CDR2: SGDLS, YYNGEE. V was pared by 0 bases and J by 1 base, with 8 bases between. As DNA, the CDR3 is TGTGCCAGCAGCGTAGGAGGGGGTTCTGGAAACACCATATATTTT. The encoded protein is CASSVGGGSGNTIYF. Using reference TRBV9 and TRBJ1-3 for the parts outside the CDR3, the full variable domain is DSGVTQTPKHLITATGQRVTLRCSPRSGDLSVYWYQQSLDQGLQFLIQYYNGEERAKGNILERFSAQQFPDLHSELNLSSLELGDSALYFCASSVGGGSGNTIYFGEGSWLTVV.

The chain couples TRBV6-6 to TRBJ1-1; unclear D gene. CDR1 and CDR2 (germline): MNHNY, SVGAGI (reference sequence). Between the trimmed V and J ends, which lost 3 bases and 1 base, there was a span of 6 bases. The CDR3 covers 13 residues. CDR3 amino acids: CASSYGPNTEAFF. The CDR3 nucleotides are TGTGCCAGCAGTTATGGGCCGAACACTGAAGCTTTCTTT.